The 22 T cell receptor beta chains presented below share a single source sample, sequenced in a study of blood T cell repertoires in COVID-19. TCRdb's table, derived via immunoSEQ multiplex PCR, lists solely in-frame clones and lacks some. The sample holds 110,000 to 150,000 clones; 78% are singletons and the top ten take around 6%. The source material was PBMCs or T cells enriched from blood (not recorded which). These receptor sequences come from a woman aged 50 to 60 who had recovered from COVID-19.

This rearrangement joins TRBV7-7 to TRBJ2-5; D is unresolved. Germline V lookup: CDR1 SSHAT, CDR2 FNYEAQ (reference sequence). This CDR3 has 14 residues. The V gene lost 6 bases and the J gene lost 5 bases, with 16 bases spanning the gap. CDR3 DNA: TGTGCCAGCAGTCCAGTCTCAGGTGGGGAGACCCAGTACTTC. It yields the protein CASSPVSGGETQYF.

The chain has TRBV7-2 and TRBJ2-3; TRBD1 is a possible D gene (5 bases). Germline V CDR1 and CDR2: SGHTA, FQGNSA. The V gene lost 1 base and the J gene lost 1 base, with 12 bases spanning the gap. The CDR3 loop spans 16 amino acids. In DNA, the CDR3 is TGTGCCAGCAGCTTAGTGGAACCCAGGGGCACAGATACGCAGTATTTT. Its translation is CASSLVEPRGTDTQYF.

The chain carries TRBV19 and TRBJ1-4; 9 bases align to TRBD1. Germline assignment: CDR1 LNHDA and CDR2 SQIVND (reference sequence). The CDR3 has 14 residues. Here the CDR3 DNA reads TGTGCTTCAAAACCGGGACAGGGTAGTGAAAAACTGTTTTTT. Its translation is CASKPGQGSEKLFF.

The J gene is TRBJ2-2, the V gene TRBV7-8; 10 nucleotides line up with TRBD2. The V gene end was trimmed by 5 bases and the J gene end by 3 bases; junction bases not matched to a gene: 12. Germline V gives CDR1 SGHVS, CDR2 FQNEAQ. CDR3 length: 18 amino acids. The CDR3 DNA reads as TGTGCCAGCAGCCTCCCCCCTCTAGCGGGGGTTCACACCGGGGAGCTGTTTTTT. This translates into CASSLPPLAGVHTGELFF.

This clone has a single count. V gene TRBV18 combines with J gene TRBJ2-7; D is uncertain. V was trimmed by 3 bases and J by 2 bases, leaving 11 bases between them. The germline V gene has CDR1 KGHSH and CDR2 LQKENI. The CDR3 covers 14 residues. The CDR3 DNA follows: TGTGCCAGCTCACCCCGCTATGCACCCTACGAGCAGTACTTC. Translating it yields CASSPRYAPYEQYF.

V gene TRBV28 combines with J gene TRBJ2-1; 7 nucleotides match TRBD1. The V segment lost 1 base and the J segment 9 bases; nucleotides outside the gene matches: 9. CDR3 length equals 15 residues. CDR1 and CDR2 (germline): MDHEN, SYDVKM. The CDR3 DNA sequence: TGTGCCAGCAGTTTATATGAGGGGGCCGGAGGTGAGCAGTTCTTC. Residues: CASSLYEGAGGEQFF.

This clone showed up just once. This rearrangement joins TRBV2 to TRBJ2-7; 7 bases are a match to TRBD2. After removal of 6 bases from V and 3 bases from J, the junction contained 11 bases not matched to a gene. CDR1 SNHLY and CDR2 FYNNEI come from the germline V gene. The CDR3 has 15 amino acids. CDR3 bases: TGTGCCAGCAGCAGGGATAAGCGGGGTGACTACGAGCAGTACGTC. It translates to CASSRDKRGDYEQYV.

This clone showed up just a few times. The chain uses TRBV28 and TRBJ1-4, with D tentatively TRBD1 (5 bases). Germline loops: CDR1 MDHEN, CDR2 SYDVKM. Trimming took off 3 bases at V and 0 bases at J, with 14 bases between the two ends. The CDR3 runs 17 residues. CDR3 amino acids: CASSLQDTYATNEKLFF. In nucleotides, the CDR3 is TGTGCCAGCAGTTTGCAGGACACATATGCAACTAATGAAAAACTGTTTTTT.

The count of this clone is one. V gene TRBV5-6 combines with J gene TRBJ1-6; 7 bases line up with TRBD1. The CDR3 length is 15 residues. V dropped 1 base and J dropped 10; count of bases not matched to a gene: 8. The V gene's germline CDR1 is SGHDT and CDR2 YYEEEE. The CDR3 protein is CASSLSGGARSPLHF. DNA for the CDR3: TGTGCCAGCAGCTTGTCAGGGGGAGCTAGGTCACCCCTCCACTTT.

The V and J genes are TRBV28 and TRBJ2-7, with 8 bases fitting TRBD1. The CDR3 covers 14 residues. The V and J ends lost 4 bases and 3 bases, in that order; junction bases with no gene match: 5. CDR1 and CDR2 (germline): MDHEN, SYDVKM. In DNA form, the CDR3 reads TGTGCCAGCAGTTCCCCAGGGGGCGGCTACGAGCAGTACGTC. Its protein product is CASSSPGGGYEQYV.

This sequence joins TRBV18 and TRBJ1-5, with a weak D call TRBD1 (6 bases). Germline-derived CDR1 and CDR2 are KGHSH and LQKENI. The CDR3 loop spans 14 amino acids. V was clipped by 3 bases and J by 8 bases, with 14 bases between them. The CDR3 sequence is CASSPRDNLEPQHF. DNA for the CDR3: TGTGCCAGCTCACCTAGGGACAATCTGGAGCCCCAGCATTTT.

The count of this clone is one. This chain uses TRBV5-1 with TRBJ2-3; maybe TRBD2 (6 bases). This CDR3 contains 12 residues. Germline V CDR1 and CDR2: SGHRS, YFSETQ. With 7 bases removed from V and 4 bases from J, the gap between germline ends came to 10 bases. The CDR3 is CASALAPDTQYF. DNA of the CDR3: TGCGCCAGCGCCCTAGCGCCAGATACGCAGTATTTT.

J is TRBJ1-5 and V is TRBV6-1, with a weak D call TRBD1 (6 bases). Trimming removed 2 bases at V and 8 bases at J, with 13 bases between. CDR3 length: 14 residues. CDR1 MNHNS and CDR2 SASEGT come from the germline V gene. CDR3 DNA sequence: TGTGCCAGCAGTGAAACAGGGCGAAGTGAGCCCCAGCATTTT. This sequence encodes CASSETGRSEPQHF.

A single count supports this clone. The rearrangement joins TRBV14 to TRBJ2-3; D unresolved. The germline V gene has CDR1 SGHDN and CDR2 FVKESK. The length of the CDR3 is 17 residues. Trimming pared 1 base from V and 2 bases from J, leaving 16 bases between. The CDR3 loop is CASSQVGLWVDTDTQYF. CDR3 bases: TGTGCCAGCAGCCAAGTTGGGCTTTGGGTGGACACAGATACGCAGTATTTT.

The V gene is TRBV11-2, the J gene TRBJ2-7, with D possibly TRBD1 on 6 matching bases. V dropped 6 bases and J dropped 0 bases, with 12 bases sitting between them. This CDR3 contains 14 residues. Germline V lookup: CDR1 SGHAT, CDR2 FQNNGV. CDR3 in DNA: TGTGCCAGCAGGTCGGACAGATACTCCTACGAGCAGTACTTC. It is translated as CASRSDRYSYEQYF.

This chain joins TRBV6-5 and TRBJ2-3; 8 nucleotides align to TRBD1. V shed 10 bases, J shed 5 bases, and the junction held 5 bases outside the gene matches. Germline V gene data show CDR1 as MNHEY and CDR2 as SVGAGI. The length of the CDR3 is 12 residues. CDR3 amino acids: CATMDREDTQYF. The CDR3 DNA reads as TGTGCCACAATGGACAGGGAAGATACGCAGTATTTT.

The V and J genes are TRBV18 and TRBJ2-7; 8 bases are shared with TRBD1. CDR3 length: 14 amino acids. The V and J ends lost 2 bases and 7 bases, in that order; junction bases with no gene match: 7. The germline CDR1 and CDR2 sequences are KGHSH and LQKENI. CDR3 amino acids: CASSPTQGAGEQYV. The CDR3 bases are TGTGCCAGCTCACCAACCCAGGGGGCCGGGGAGCAGTACGTC.

This clone was picked up a small number of times. The CDR3 spells CASSSTGDGYTF. The CDR3 coding sequence is TGTGCCAGCAGCTCGACAGGGGATGGCTACACCTTC. This rearrangement joins TRBV11-2 to TRBJ1-2, with 8 bases matching TRBD1. V lost 4 bases to trimming and J lost 6 bases; unmatched junction nucleotides: 1. The CDR3 extends over 12 amino acids. The germline V gene encodes CDR1 SGHAT and CDR2 FQNNGV.

The V and J genes are TRBV5-1 and TRBJ1-4; D may be TRBD1 (6 bases). V lost 3 bases, J lost 8 bases, and 14 bases lay in between. CDR1 is SGHRS, CDR2 YFSETQ, per germline. The CDR3 contains 14 residues. CDR3 nucleotide sequence: TGCGCCAGCAGCTCCGGACAGCTTGAGGAAAAACTGTTTTTT. Translation: CASSSGQLEEKLFF.

V gene TRBV12-3 or TRBV12-4 combines with J gene TRBJ1-5; weak D call: TRBD1 (5 bases). The length of the CDR3 is 13 residues. The V gene lost 4 bases and the J gene lost 8 bases, with 12 bases spanning the gap. The CDR3 reads CASSSGYSKPQHF. As DNA, the CDR3 is TGTGCCAGCAGTTCAGGGTATTCAAAGCCCCAGCATTTT.

The CDR3: CASKKGAHTEAFF. The CDR3 region has the DNA TGTGCCAGCAAAAAGGGGGCGCATACTGAAGCTTTCTTT. The V gene is TRBV2, the J gene TRBJ1-1; 7 bases match TRBD1. The V and J ends lost 7 bases and 5 bases, in that order; junction bases with no gene match: 7. The CDR3 is 13 residues long. Germline CDR1 and CDR2: SNHLY and FYNNEI.

The V gene is TRBV7-2, the J gene TRBJ1-2; tentative D call: TRBD1 (5 bases). CDR3 size: 17 residues. Germline CDR1 reads SGHTA; CDR2 reads FQGNSA. The V gene lost 1 base and the J gene lost 4 bases, with 19 bases spanning the gap. This CDR3 reads CASSLVPQGRVGYGYTF. The CDR3 nucleotides read TGTGCCAGCAGCTTAGTCCCGCAGGGAAGGGTGGGCTATGGCTACACCTTC. The full variable domain, its missing parts supplied by reference TRBV7-2 and TRBJ1-2, is GAGVSQSPSNKVTEKGKDVELRCDPISGHTALYWYRQSLGQGLEFLIYFQGNSAPDKSGLPSDRFSAERTGGSVSTLTIQRTQQEDSAVYLCASSLVPQGRVGYGYTFGSGTRLTVV.